This passage covers 3 T cell receptor beta chains from one sample sequenced in a study of cytomegalovirus exposure and HLA in healthy donors. PCR primers comprised 60 Vbeta and 13 Jbeta primers. This table comes from immunoSEQ multiplex PCR, and its TCRdb copy is limited to in-frame clones, with some not included. The repertoire holds about 140,000 clones, with approximately 80% as singletons. Source material: PBMCs. These receptors all come from a man between 50 and 59 years old in good health and CMV-seronegative.

The V and J genes are TRBV7-9 and TRBJ2-7; TRBD1 matches 7 bases. The trim removed 5 bases at V and 3 bases at J, leaving 10 bases unmatched. CDR1 is SEHNR and CDR2 is FQNEAQ in the germline V gene (reference sequence). This CDR3 contains 15 residues. In DNA, the CDR3 is TGTGCCAGCAGCCCGAGTACAGGGGCGTTCTACGAGCAGTACTTC. Its protein is CASSPSTGAFYEQYF.

This clone was counted between two and nine times. The chain links TRBV5-4 to TRBJ1-2; 9 bases are a match to TRBD1. The CDR3 sequence is 14 residues long. With V trimmed by 2 bases and J by 3 bases, 2 bases remained unmatched. Germline V gene lookup returns CDR1 SGHNT and CDR2 YYREEE (reference sequence). The CDR3 DNA follows: TGTGCCAGCAGCTTACAGGGGGCGCACTATGGCTACACCTTC. This gives the protein CASSLQGAHYGYTF. Complete variable domain (other parts from reference TRBV5-4 and TRBJ1-2): ETGVTQSPTHLIKTRGQQVTLRCSSQSGHNTVSWYQQALGQGPQFIFQYYREEENGRGNFPPRFSGLQFPNYSSELNVNALELDDSALYLCASSLQGAHYGYTFGSGTRLTVV.

The chain uses TRBV6-5 and TRBJ1-2, with 9 bases lining up with TRBD1. The CDR3 consists of 13 residues. From germline, CDR1 is MNHEY and CDR2 SVGAGI. V lost 6 bases to trimming and J lost 4 bases; unmatched junction nucleotides: 3. The CDR3 here is CASRQGAGYGYTF. CDR3 coding DNA: TGTGCCAGCAGACAGGGGGCCGGCTATGGCTACACCTTC.